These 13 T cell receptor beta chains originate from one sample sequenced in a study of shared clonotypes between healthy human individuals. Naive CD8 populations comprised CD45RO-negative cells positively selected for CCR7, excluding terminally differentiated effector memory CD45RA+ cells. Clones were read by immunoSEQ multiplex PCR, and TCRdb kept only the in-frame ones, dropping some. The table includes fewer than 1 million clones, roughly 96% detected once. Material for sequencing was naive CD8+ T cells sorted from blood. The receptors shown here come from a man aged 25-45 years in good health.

The CDR3 is CASTDALAVSYEQYF. The CDR3 nucleotides are TGTGCCAGCACCGACGCACTAGCGGTGTCCTACGAGCAGTACTTC. The chain links TRBV7-9 to TRBJ2-7; 8 nucleotides line up with TRBD2. From germline, CDR1 is SEHNR and CDR2 FQNEAQ (reference sequence). V trimming: 7 bases; J trimming: 1 base; junction bases outside the gene matches: 9. CDR3 size: 15 residues.

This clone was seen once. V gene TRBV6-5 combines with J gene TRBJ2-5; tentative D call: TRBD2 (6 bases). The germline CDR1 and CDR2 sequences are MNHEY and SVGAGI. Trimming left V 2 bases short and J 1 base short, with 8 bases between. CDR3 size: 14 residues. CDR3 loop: CASSYGSGQETQYF. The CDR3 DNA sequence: TGTGCCAGCAGTTACGGTAGCGGCCAAGAGACCCAGTACTTC.

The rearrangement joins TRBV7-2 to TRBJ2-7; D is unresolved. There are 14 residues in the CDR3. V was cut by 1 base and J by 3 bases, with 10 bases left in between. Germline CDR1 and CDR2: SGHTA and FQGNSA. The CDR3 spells CASSLDTGYYEQYF. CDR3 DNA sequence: TGTGCCAGCAGCTTAGATACGGGTTACTACGAGCAGTACTTC.

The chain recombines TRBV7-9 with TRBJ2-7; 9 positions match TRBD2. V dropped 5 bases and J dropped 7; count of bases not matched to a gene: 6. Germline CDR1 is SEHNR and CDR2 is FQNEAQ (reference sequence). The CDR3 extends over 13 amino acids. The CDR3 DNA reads TGTGCCAGCAGCGGCATTCTAGCGGGGGAGCAGTACTTC. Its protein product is CASSGILAGEQYF.

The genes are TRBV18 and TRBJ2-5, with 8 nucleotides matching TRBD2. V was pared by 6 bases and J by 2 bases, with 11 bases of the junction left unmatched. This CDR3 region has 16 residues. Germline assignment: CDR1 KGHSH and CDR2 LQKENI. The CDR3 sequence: CASSPRGPGGQETQYF. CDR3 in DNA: TGTGCCAGCTCCCCAAGAGGACCGGGAGGGCAAGAGACCCAGTACTTC. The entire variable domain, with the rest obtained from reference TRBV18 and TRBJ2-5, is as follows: NAGVMQNPRHLVRRRGQEARLRCSPMKGHSHVYWYRQLPEEGLKFMVYLQKENIIDESGMPKERFSAEFPKEGPSILRIQQVVRGDSAAYFCASSPRGPGGQETQYFGPGTRLLVL.

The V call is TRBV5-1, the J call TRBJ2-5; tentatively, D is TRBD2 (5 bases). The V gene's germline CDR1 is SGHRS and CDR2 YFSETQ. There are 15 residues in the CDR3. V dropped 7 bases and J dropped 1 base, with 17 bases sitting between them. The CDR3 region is CASSSTGYTQETQYF. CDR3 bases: TGCGCCAGCTCGTCTACGGGATACACCCAAGAGACCCAGTACTTC.

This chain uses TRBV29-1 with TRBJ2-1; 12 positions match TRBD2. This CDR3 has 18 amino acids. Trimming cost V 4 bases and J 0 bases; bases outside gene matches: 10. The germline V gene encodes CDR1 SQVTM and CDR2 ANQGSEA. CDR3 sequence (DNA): TGCAGCGTTGTGGGCTGGGAACTAGCGGGAGGCTCCTACAATGAGCAGTTCTTC. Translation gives CSVVGWELAGGSYNEQFF.

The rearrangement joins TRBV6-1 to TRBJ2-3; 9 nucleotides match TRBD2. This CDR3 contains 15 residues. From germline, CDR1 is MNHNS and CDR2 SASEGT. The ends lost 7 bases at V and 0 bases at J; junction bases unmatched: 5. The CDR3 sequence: CASILGLASTDTQYF. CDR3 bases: TGTGCCAGCATCCTCGGACTAGCGAGCACAGATACGCAGTATTTT.

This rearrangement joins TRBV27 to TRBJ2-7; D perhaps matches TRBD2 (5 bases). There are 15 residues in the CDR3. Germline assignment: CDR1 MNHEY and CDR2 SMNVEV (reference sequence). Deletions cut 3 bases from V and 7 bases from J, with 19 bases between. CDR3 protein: CASSFGKTDRGEQYF. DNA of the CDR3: TGTGCCAGCAGTTTCGGGAAGACCGACCGGGGTGAGCAGTACTTC.

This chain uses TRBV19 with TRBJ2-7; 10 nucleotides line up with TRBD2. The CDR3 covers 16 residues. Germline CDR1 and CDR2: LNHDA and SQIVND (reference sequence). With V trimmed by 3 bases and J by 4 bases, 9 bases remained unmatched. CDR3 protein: CASSMGLAGDLYEQYF. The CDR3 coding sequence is TGTGCCAGTAGTATGGGGCTAGCGGGAGACCTATACGAGCAGTACTTC.

The CDR3 coding sequence is TGTGCCATCAGGCCAGGGATGAACACTGAAGCTTTCTTT. This sequence encodes CAIRPGMNTEAFF. The chain employs TRBV10-3 and TRBJ1-1, with TRBD1 as a possible D gene (5 bases). Trimming took off 6 bases at V and 0 bases at J, with 8 bases between the two ends. CDR3 length equals 13 residues. The germline gives CDR1 ENHRY, CDR2 SYGVKD.

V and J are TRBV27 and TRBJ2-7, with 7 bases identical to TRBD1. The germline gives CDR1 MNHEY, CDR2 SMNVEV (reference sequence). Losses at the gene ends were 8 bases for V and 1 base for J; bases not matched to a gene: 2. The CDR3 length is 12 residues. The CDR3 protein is CASGTDSYEQYF. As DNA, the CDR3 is TGTGCCAGCGGGACAGATTCCTACGAGCAGTACTTC.

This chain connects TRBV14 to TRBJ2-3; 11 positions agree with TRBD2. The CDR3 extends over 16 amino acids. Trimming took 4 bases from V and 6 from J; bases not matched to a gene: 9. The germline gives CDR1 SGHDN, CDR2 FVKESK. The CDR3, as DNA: TGTGCCAGCAGCCCCGGACTAGCGGGTGCGTCGGATACGCAGTATTTT. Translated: CASSPGLAGASDTQYF.